The rows below give T cell receptor beta chains drawn from one sample of a study of blood T cell repertoires in COVID-19. Clones were read by immunoSEQ multiplex PCR, and TCRdb kept only the in-frame ones, dropping some. The top ten hold roughly 2% of the sample, which has some 180,000 clones, roughly four fifths seen once. The sample comprised peripheral blood. These receptor sequences come from a woman over 75 with acute or convalescent COVID-19. CDR3s leave out the opening cysteine and the closing phenylalanine or tryptophan.

TRBV2	TRBJ2-4	ASSEERFKNIQY
TRBV29-1	TRBJ2-7	SASTGTVSYEQY
TRBV1	TRBJ2-7	TSSRPGSGTSLNLEQY
TRBV5-4	TRBJ2-5	ASSPPDSQETQY
TRBV5-1	TRBJ2-3	ASSLDPSSTDTQY
TRBV5-4	TRBJ1-2	ASTLGGVGGYT
TRBV4-3	TRBJ1-1	ASSRALDAEAF
TRBV4-2	TRBJ1-3	ASSFQTDPLSGNTIY
TRBV7-9	TRBJ2-7	ASSFEWAQQY
TRBV27	TRBJ1-1	ASSRPGFPNTEAF
TRBV9	TRBJ2-5	ASSADREETQY
TRBV11-3	TRBJ2-3	ASSLAGGPDTQY
TRBV14	TRBJ2-2	ASSESNPGELF
TRBV7-9	TRBJ1-2	ASSRHRGDTYGYT
TRBV11-2	TRBJ2-6	ASSSRMGQGTGANVLT
TRBV5-1	TRBJ1-4	ASSLGAAIINEKLF
TRBV12-3/TRBV12-4	TRBJ1-2	ASSRNRVGGYT
TRBV6-2/TRBV6-3	TRBJ1-1	ASSYSSLWNTEAF
TRBV19	TRBJ1-6	ASSTRQEQTSPLH
TRBV4-1	TRBJ1-3	ASSHGSRSGNTIY
TRBV12-3/TRBV12-4	TRBJ1-2	ASRPSGGEGYT
TRBV10-3	TRBJ1-1	AISARQGGPEAF
TRBV14	TRBJ2-2	ASSQEIGGDELF
TRBV5-4	TRBJ2-3	ASSPGEARSTDTQY
TRBV21-1	TRBJ2-5	ASSGRDCGETQY
TRBV6-2/TRBV6-3	TRBJ2-3	ASSYRGLMTQY
TRBV10-1	TRBJ2-2	ASSDHGTSGRTGELF
TRBV5-6	TRBJ2-7	ASSPDASGSYEQY
TRBV27	TRBJ1-2	ASSLTGLEGFYGYT
TRBV10-3	TRBJ2-2	AISESGTPSNTGELF
TRBV19	TRBJ1-3	ASSGGFSGNTIY
TRBV2	TRBJ2-1	ASRDGGNSYNEQF
TRBV19	TRBJ1-2	ASSPGQDYGYT
TRBV5-3	TRBJ2-3	ARSLARVRGDTQY
TRBV4-3	TRBJ2-2	ASSQFSGFGPHGGELF
TRBV7-3	TRBJ2-7	ASSPGGQGYEQY
TRBV7-8	TRBJ2-5	ASSEWTGEETQY
TRBV7-2	TRBJ2-1	ASSLEVGLAQF
TRBV5-1	TRBJ1-4	ASSLDGLSGEKLF
TRBV5-1	TRBJ2-3	ASSSGGSLGDTQY
TRBV30	TRBJ2-6	AWSTGDSGANVLT
TRBV27	TRBJ2-1	ASSKSPGNNEQF
TRBV7-2	TRBJ2-2	ASSRGGPGELF
TRBV5-1	TRBJ2-6	ASRTGTGTSGANVLT
TRBV5-8	TRBJ1-5	ASSLAFGAGNQPQH
TRBV28	TRBJ1-4	ASSRPGGQGLEKLF
TRBV10-3	TRBJ1-5	AISESRESNQPQH
TRBV7-6	TRBJ2-5	ASSDGTAEETQY
TRBV3-1/TRBV3-2	TRBJ2-5	ASSQDQGLMETQY
TRBV28	TRBJ1-4	ASSLILPGQGVTTNEKLF
TRBV6-2/TRBV6-3	TRBJ2-7	ASSADRGSYEQY
TRBV7-9	TRBJ1-4	ASSSDRGNEKLF
TRBV7-9	TRBJ2-5	ASSAGALVGETQY
TRBV12-3/TRBV12-4	TRBJ2-7	ASSEGHNYEQY
TRBV7-9	TRBJ2-5	ASSFAGGGETQY
TRBV19	TRBJ2-1	ASSIGQNNEQF
TRBV3-1/TRBV3-2	TRBJ2-3	ASSPTSGSSGYTDTQY
TRBV28	TRBJ1-1	ASRRDRVVTEAF
TRBV3-1/TRBV3-2	TRBJ2-7	ASSQGGGGGYEQY
TRBV3-1/TRBV3-2	TRBJ2-5	ASSLFMSQETQY